This TCR beta chain was found in a study of blood T cell repertoires in COVID-19. Overall study context: Some COVID-19 samples were acute and others convalescent; all came from the United States, Italy and Spain. PBMCs, B-cell-depleted T cells, or T cells provided the cDNA or gDNA that made up the material.

Study processing details: Using reference gene primer amplification, nucleated cell counts were estimated. Method: immunoSEQ multiplex PCR; TCRdb's copy keeps in-frame clones and lacks some. V and J calls and clone size are copied from that table; D and trimming were computed from the DNA. Of 95,000 to 150,000 clones listed, roughly 88% are singletons. With V trimmed by 4 bases and J by 4 bases, 5 bases remained unmatched. The CDR3 has 15 residues. Germline values: CDR1 LNHDA, CDR2 SQIVND (reference sequence). This TCR came from a man aged 35 to 55 with acute or convalescent COVID-19. The specimen was peripheral blood. The chain combines TRBV19 with TRBJ1-5; TRBD1 agrees at 9 bases. For the CDR3, the DNA is TGTGCCAGTAGTAAACACAGGGGGCAAAATCAGCCCCAGCATTTT. Protein: CASSKHRGQNQPQHF.